The clone carrying this TCR beta chain was counted at least ten times. The antigen is not known. This sample stems from a study of Graves' ophthalmopathy and Graves' hyperthyroidism. RNA served as the template for amplifying TCR beta CDR3 regions. The library came from an HTBI-primed first-round RT-PCR and a second-round multiplex PCR. One entry per CDR3 protein results from TCRdb running MiXCR on the multiplex PCR reads. The table lists 600,000 to 650,000 distinct CDR3 sequences, approximately 21% of them singletons. General study results and limits: Among expanded thyroid clonotypes above 0.001 frequency, most also occurred in blood. A model of 13 signatures distinguished ophthalmopathy from stable hyperthyroidism at roughly 87% sensitivity and nearly 82% specificity.

V dropped 3 bases and J dropped 4 bases, with 9 bases sitting between them. This CDR3 comprises 12 residues. Per germline, CDR1 DFQATT and CDR2 SNEGSKA (reference sequence). Pregnancy or lactation, uncontrolled infections and other autoimmune diseases were grounds for excluding patients. Sequenced input: peripheral blood. This receptor was identified in a woman younger than 35 with stable Graves' hyperthyroidism. Some clones in this sample may be carry-over from other donors' samples. The V gene is TRBV20-1, the J gene TRBJ2-5; no reliable D call. The CDR3 DNA reads as TGCAGTGCTAGGCAGTTAGGAGAGACCCAGTACTTC. This encodes CSARQLGETQYF.